Listed below are T cell receptor beta chains from one sample, sequenced in a study of T cell therapy after organ transplantation. Which antigens these TCRs recognize remains unknown. Using immunoSEQ multiplex PCR, the repertoire was profiled, and TCRdb retains in-frame clones only, with some absent. Of just under 20,000 clones in the sample, roughly four fifths were seen once. The sample here was CD8+ T cells from blood, taken after autologous CMV-specific T cell therapy. The receptors originated from a human patient who had received a solid organ transplant and had CMV disease. Some T cells may be graft donor cells. Each CDR3 is given with its conserved first and last residue. Clone size is given for some rows only: seen once, a few or many times, or a class if the clone is expanded.

abundance: NA; j_gene: TRBJ2-1; v_gene: TRBV5-6; CDR3aa: CASSPAALGVLNEQFF
abundance: NA; j_gene: TRBJ1-5; v_gene: TRBV10-2; CDR3aa: CASSDGTVNFNQPQHF
abundance: NA; j_gene: TRBJ2-1; v_gene: TRBV19; CDR3aa: CASSPTSGRAAEQFF
abundance: NA; j_gene: TRBJ1-1; v_gene: TRBV23-1; CDR3aa: CASSPRGLGTEAFF
abundance: medium-sized; j_gene: TRBJ1-1; v_gene: TRBV6-5; CDR3aa: CASSYTTGANTEAFF
abundance: once; j_gene: TRBJ2-7; v_gene: TRBV11-3; CDR3aa: CASSLGGQGVFEQYF
abundance: NA; j_gene: TRBJ2-7; v_gene: TRBV7-9; CDR3aa: CASSWIQGNHEQYF
abundance: NA; j_gene: TRBJ2-3; v_gene: TRBV2; CDR3aa: CASSEETGTDTQYF
abundance: NA; j_gene: TRBJ1-2; v_gene: TRBV14; CDR3aa: CASSQDLSLRGPNATNYGYTF
abundance: NA; j_gene: TRBJ2-2; v_gene: TRBV6-1; CDR3aa: CASSRTETGELFF
abundance: NA; j_gene: TRBJ2-7; v_gene: TRBV7-2; CDR3aa: CASSLGRTIYEQYF
abundance: NA; j_gene: TRBJ2-1; v_gene: TRBV4-3; CDR3aa: CASSQELAGGRYNEQFF
abundance: NA; j_gene: TRBJ1-3; v_gene: TRBV5-8; CDR3aa: CASRPRKGNGNTIYF
abundance: NA; j_gene: TRBJ2-7; v_gene: TRBV6-5; CDR3aa: CASSPSEGHEQYF
abundance: NA; j_gene: TRBJ1-1; v_gene: TRBV7-6; CDR3aa: CASSGGQADTEAFF
abundance: NA; j_gene: TRBJ2-7; v_gene: TRBV30; CDR3aa: CAWSDRGGEQYF
abundance: NA; j_gene: TRBJ1-1; v_gene: TRBV30; CDR3aa: CAWSVSVGAFF
abundance: NA; j_gene: TRBJ2-7; v_gene: TRBV4-1; CDR3aa: CASSHNGYSYEQYF
abundance: NA; j_gene: TRBJ2-7; v_gene: TRBV19; CDR3aa: CASSIRGQGVIYEQYF
abundance: NA; j_gene: TRBJ2-1; v_gene: TRBV30; CDR3aa: CAWSVYGTSGYNEQFF
abundance: once; j_gene: TRBJ2-7; v_gene: TRBV9; CDR3aa: CASSTSTQLNSYEQYF
abundance: few; j_gene: TRBJ1-1; v_gene: TRBV25-1; CDR3aa: CASSDQSSGTEAFF
abundance: NA; j_gene: TRBJ2-1; v_gene: TRBV6-6; CDR3aa: CASSYTSGGPYNEQFF
abundance: few; j_gene: TRBJ2-7; v_gene: TRBV23-1; CDR3aa: CAPLYEQYF
abundance: few; j_gene: TRBJ2-7; v_gene: TRBV5-1; CDR3aa: CASSHKGRNEQYF
abundance: once; j_gene: TRBJ2-1; v_gene: TRBV4-1; CDR3aa: CASSQDGGGYNEQFF
abundance: NA; j_gene: TRBJ1-1; v_gene: TRBV6-5; CDR3aa: CASRTTEEAFF